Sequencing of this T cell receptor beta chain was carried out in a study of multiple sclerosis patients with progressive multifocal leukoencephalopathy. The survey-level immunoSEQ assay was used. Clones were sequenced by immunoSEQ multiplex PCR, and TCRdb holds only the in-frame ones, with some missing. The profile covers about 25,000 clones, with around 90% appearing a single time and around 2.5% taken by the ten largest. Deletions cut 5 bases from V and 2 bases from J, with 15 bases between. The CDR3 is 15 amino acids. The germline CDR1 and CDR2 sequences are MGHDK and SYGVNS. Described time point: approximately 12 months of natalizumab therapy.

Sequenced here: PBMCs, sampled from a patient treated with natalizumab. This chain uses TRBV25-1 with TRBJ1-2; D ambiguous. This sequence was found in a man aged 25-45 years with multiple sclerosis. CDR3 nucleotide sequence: TGTGCCAGCAGTCTATCCGCGACCGCCAACTATGGCTACACCTTC. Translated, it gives CASSLSATANYGYTF.